This T cell receptor (beta chain) was observed in a study of post-analysis software for immune sequencing data. Study information: There were relapsing-remitting, secondary progressive and progressive-relapsing multiple sclerosis among the disease courses included. Findings and limits, study-wide: Patients with multiple sclerosis recorded significantly lower normalized Chao1 diversity than controls, the study found. Relative to controls, patients had several TRBV segments at higher frequency, with TRBV5-6, TRBV5-1 and TRBV20-1 among these. Under F measure analysis, samples from one preparation batch co-clustered strongly.

As for this clonotype: Its antigen is still unknown.

Included in the TCR beta cDNA libraries were unique molecular identifiers. T cells numbering roughly 0.85 to 11 million gave rise to 500,000 or so cDNA molecules. Via MiXCR, TCRdb re-called the PCR reads, giving one row per CDR3 protein. The repertoire holds hundreds of thousands of distinct CDR3 sequences, around 50% seen once, with approximately 4.3% in the top ten. The trim removed 1 base at V and 3 bases at J, leaving 6 bases unmatched. Per germline, CDR1 LNHNV and CDR2 YYDKDF (reference sequence). The CDR3 consists of 16 residues. The TCR originated in a girl between 5 and 17 years old with multiple sclerosis. The source material was blood. The rearrangement links TRBV15 to TRBJ1-5, with TRBD1 matching 7 bases. Written as DNA, the CDR3 is TGTGCCACCAGCAGAGCGTTCGGGACAGACAATCAGCCCCAGCATTTT. It encodes CATSRAFGTDNQPQHF.